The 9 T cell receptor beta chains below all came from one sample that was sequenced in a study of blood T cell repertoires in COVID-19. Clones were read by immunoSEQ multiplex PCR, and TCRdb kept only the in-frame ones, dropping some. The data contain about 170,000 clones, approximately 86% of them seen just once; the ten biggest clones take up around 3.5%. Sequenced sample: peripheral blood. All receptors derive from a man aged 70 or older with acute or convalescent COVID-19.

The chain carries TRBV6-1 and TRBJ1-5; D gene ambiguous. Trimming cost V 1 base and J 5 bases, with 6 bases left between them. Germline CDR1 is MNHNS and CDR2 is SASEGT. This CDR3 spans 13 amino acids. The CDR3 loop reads CASSEVPDQPQHF. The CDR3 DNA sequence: TGTGCCAGCAGTGAAGTTCCGGATCAGCCCCAGCATTTT.

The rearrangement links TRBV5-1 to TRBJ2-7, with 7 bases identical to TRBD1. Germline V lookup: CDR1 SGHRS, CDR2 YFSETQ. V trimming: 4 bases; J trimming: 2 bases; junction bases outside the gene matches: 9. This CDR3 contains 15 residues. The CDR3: CASSMEEGGPYEQYF. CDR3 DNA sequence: TGCGCCAGCAGCATGGAGGAAGGGGGCCCCTACGAGCAGTACTTC.

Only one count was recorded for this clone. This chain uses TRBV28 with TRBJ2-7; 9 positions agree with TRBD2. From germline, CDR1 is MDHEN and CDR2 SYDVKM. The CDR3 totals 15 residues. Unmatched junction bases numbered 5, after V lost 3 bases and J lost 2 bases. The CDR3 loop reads CASSLPAGGPYEQYF. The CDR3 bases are TGTGCCAGCAGTTTGCCAGCGGGAGGCCCCTACGAGCAGTACTTC.

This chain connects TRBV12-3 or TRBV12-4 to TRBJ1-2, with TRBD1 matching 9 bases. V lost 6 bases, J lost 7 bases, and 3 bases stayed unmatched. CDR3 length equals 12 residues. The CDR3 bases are TGTGCCAGCAGGCCGACAGGGGGTGGCTACACCTTC. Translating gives CASRPTGGGYTF.

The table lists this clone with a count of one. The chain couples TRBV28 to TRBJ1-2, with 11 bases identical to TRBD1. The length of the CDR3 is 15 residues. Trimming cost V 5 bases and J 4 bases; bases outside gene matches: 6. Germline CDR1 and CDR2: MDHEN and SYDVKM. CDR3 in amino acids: CASSAPGTGGYGYTF. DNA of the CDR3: TGTGCCAGCAGTGCCCCCGGGACAGGGGGCTATGGCTACACCTTC.

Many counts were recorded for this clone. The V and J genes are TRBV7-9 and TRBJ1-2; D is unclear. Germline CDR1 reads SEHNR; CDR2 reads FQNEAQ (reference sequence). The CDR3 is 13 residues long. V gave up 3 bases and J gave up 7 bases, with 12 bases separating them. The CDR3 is CASSFEVMSGYTF. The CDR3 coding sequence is TGTGCCAGCAGCTTCGAGGTAATGAGTGGCTACACCTTC.

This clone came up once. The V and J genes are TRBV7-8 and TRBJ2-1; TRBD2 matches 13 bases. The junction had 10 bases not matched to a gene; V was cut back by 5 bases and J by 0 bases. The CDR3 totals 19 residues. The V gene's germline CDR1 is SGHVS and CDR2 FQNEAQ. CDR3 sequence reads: CASSPGLAGAQSSYNEQFF. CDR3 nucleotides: TGTGCCAGCAGCCCCGGACTAGCGGGGGCCCAGAGCTCCTACAATGAGCAGTTCTTC.

The CDR3 protein is CASRPRDRETQYF. For the CDR3, the DNA is TGTGCCAGCAGACCCCGGGATCGGGAGACCCAGTACTTC. The chain uses TRBV12-3 or TRBV12-4 and TRBJ2-5; D may be TRBD2 (5 bases). The CDR3 extends over 13 amino acids. Trimming took off 6 bases at V and 5 bases at J, with 13 bases between the two ends.

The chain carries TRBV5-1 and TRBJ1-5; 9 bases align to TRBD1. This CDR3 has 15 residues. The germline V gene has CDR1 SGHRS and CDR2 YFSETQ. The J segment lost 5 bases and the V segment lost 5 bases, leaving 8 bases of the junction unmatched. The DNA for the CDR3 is TGCGCCAGCAGGCCTACAGGGGGCGGGGATCAGCCCCAGCATTTT. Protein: CASRPTGGGDQPQHF.